This entry features one T cell receptor (beta chain) sequence. Its antigen is as yet unknown. Looked up from germline, CDR1 is DFQATT and CDR2 is SNEGSKA (reference sequence). The V and J ends lost 3 bases and 5 bases respectively, with 17 bases between them. The CDR3 has 15 residues. PCR was performed a second time for roughly 7 to 12 cycles using a sample-barcoded 5' primer and a J-beta primer mix. One entry per CDR3 protein results from TCRdb running MiXCR on the 5' RACE reads. Among 580,000 or so distinct CDR3 sequences listed, 47% were seen once. This record belongs to a study of blood T cells in healthy people across ages. The wider study: Through template switching, about one barcoded beta molecule was captured per two T cells, as measured in model experiments. The study, taken as a whole, reports: Without sorted subsets, naive and antigen-experienced compartments could not be conclusively compared.

Healthy individuals of Caucasian origin from Russia, aged about 6 to 95, served as donors. Each sample yielded at least 5 micrograms of PBMC total RNA. The receptor was isolated from a man at least 80 years old in good health. The sequencing sample was made of blood. This chain connects TRBV20-1 to TRBJ2-1; tentatively, D is TRBD2 (5 bases). CDR3 residues: CSASRGEGRNNEQFF. The CDR3 DNA is TGCAGTGCTAGCCGTGGCGAGGGCCGTAACAATGAGCAGTTCTTC.